The 21 T cell receptor beta chains below come from one sample, sequenced in a study of CD8 T cells in ankylosing spondylitis. TCRdb ran MiXCR on the 5' RACE reads and lists one entry per CDR3 protein. The sample lists under 300,000 distinct CDR3 sequences, about 11% occurring once. The specimen was blood, either unsorted or a sorted T cell fraction (not recorded which). Every receptor here comes from a male donor with ankylosing spondylitis or in good health (not recorded which).

In this sample, this clonotype turned up many times. The rearrangement joins TRBV12-3 or TRBV12-4 to TRBJ1-1; TRBD1 agrees at 7 bases. After removal of 3 bases from V and 4 bases from J, the junction contained 5 bases not matched to a gene. CDR3 length equals 14 residues. The CDR3 region has the DNA TGTGCCAGCAGTTTCACCGCAGGGGGCACTGAAGCTTTCTTT. This translates into CASSFTAGGTEAFF.

This clonotype has just a few counts. The V gene is TRBV20-1, the J gene TRBJ2-1; 14 bases map to TRBD2. From germline, CDR1 is DFQATT and CDR2 SNEGSKA (reference sequence). The V segment lost 6 bases and the J segment 3 bases; nucleotides outside the gene matches: 4. CDR3 length: 15 residues. DNA for the CDR3: TGCAGTGCGGGACTAGCGGGAGCGCGCTACAATGAGCAGTTCTTC. It encodes CSAGLAGARYNEQFF.

The chain couples TRBV3-1 to TRBJ1-4; 10 bases align to TRBD1. The CDR3 is 14 amino acids. The V gene end was trimmed by 5 bases and the J gene end by 6 bases; junction bases not matched to a gene: 3. Germline-derived CDR1 and CDR2 are LGHDT and YNNKEL (reference sequence). DNA for the CDR3: TGTGCCAGCAGCGACAGGGGGCCACATGAAAAACTGTTTTTT. The encoded protein is CASSDRGPHEKLFF.

There are many counts of this clonotype. The J gene is TRBJ1-2, the V gene TRBV5-6; TRBD1 is a possible D gene (6 bases). Germline V gene data show CDR1 as SGHDT and CDR2 as YYEEEE. The V end lost 4 bases, the J end lost 6 bases, and 13 bases lay between the germline ends. The CDR3 has 13 amino acids. CDR3 DNA sequence: TGTGCCAGCAGCAAGACAGGATACGATGGCTACACCTTC. This codes for CASSKTGYDGYTF.

This clonotype was detected only a few times. The chain is built from TRBV27 and TRBJ2-6; no clear D gene. From germline, CDR1 is MNHEY and CDR2 SMNVEV (reference sequence). This CDR3 region has 15 residues. V lost 2 bases to trimming and J lost 0 bases, with 5 bases between them. The CDR3 loop is CASSLRFSGANVLTF. The CDR3 DNA is TGTGCCAGCAGTTTAAGGTTCTCTGGGGCCAACGTCCTGACTTTC.

This clonotype came up a few times. This chain uses TRBV29-1 with TRBJ2-5; 7 bases map to TRBD1. The J segment lost 3 bases and the V segment lost 7 bases, leaving 5 bases of the junction unmatched. The CDR3 has 12 amino acids. Germline CDR1 and CDR2: SQVTM and ANQGSEA. In DNA, the CDR3 is TGCAGCGCCAGGACAGGAGAAGAGACCCAGTACTTC. It codes for CSARTGEETQYF.

This clonotype was seen at least ten times. J is TRBJ2-1 and V is TRBV5-1; TRBD1 is a possible D gene (6 bases). The germline V and J ends were trimmed by 0 bases and 6 bases, with 28 bases remaining between them. CDR1 is SGHRS and CDR2 is YFSETQ in the germline V gene. CDR3 length equals 20 residues. The CDR3 here is CASSLDGYLYRASWLNEQFF. The CDR3 region has the DNA TGCGCCAGCAGCTTGGATGGGTATTTGTACAGGGCTAGCTGGCTCAATGAGCAGTTCTTC. Full variable domain (rest looked up from reference TRBV5-1 and TRBJ2-1): KAGVTQTPRYLIKTRGQQVTLSCSPISGHRSVSWYQQTPGQGLQFLFEYFSETQRNKGNFPGRFSGRQFSNSRSEMNVSTLELGDSALYLCASSLDGYLYRASWLNEQFFGPGTRLTVL.

This clonotype was observed a few times. This chain links TRBV29-1 with TRBJ2-7; no definite D call. Deletions cut 4 bases from V and 0 bases from J, with 4 bases between. The CDR3 spans 11 residues. Looked up from germline, CDR1 is SQVTM and CDR2 is ANQGSEA. The CDR3 coding sequence is TGCAGCGTTGTGGACTCCTACGAGCAGTACTTC. Translated: CSVVDSYEQYF.

This clonotype showed up just a few times. The chain employs TRBV4-1 and TRBJ1-1; D might be TRBD1 (5 bases). The germline V gene has CDR1 MGHRA and CDR2 YSYEKL. Trimming removed 1 base at V and 0 bases at J, with 15 bases between. The CDR3 length is 17 residues. The CDR3, as DNA: TGCGCCAGCAGCCAAGGGTGGGCAGGGCAGCTGAACACTGAAGCTTTCTTT. Residues: CASSQGWAGQLNTEAFF.

This clonotype was detected a few times. J is TRBJ2-7 and V is TRBV29-1; D is undetermined. The V end was cut by 4 bases, the J end by 0 bases, with 7 bases between. Germline assignment: CDR1 SQVTM and CDR2 ANQGSEA. CDR3 length equals 12 residues. The DNA of the CDR3 is TGCAGCGTTGTTGGAACCTCCTACGAGCAGTACTTC. As protein: CSVVGTSYEQYF.

This clonotype was detected ten times or more. The junction does not match germline at one end; this may be a read error. V usage is TRBV7-6 and J usage is TRBJ2-1, with D maybe TRBD2 (5 bases). CDR1 and CDR2 (germline): SGHVS, FNYEAQ. This CDR3 region has 13 residues. The CDR3 loop reads CASTQEGPAVTGF. The CDR3 region has the DNA TGTGCCAGCACCCAGGAAGGGCCCGCTGTCACGGGATTC.

This clonotype was picked up a small number of times. The chain joins TRBV29-1 to TRBJ2-1, with D tentatively TRBD1 (5 bases). CDR1 and CDR2 (germline): SQVTM, ANQGSEA. Trimming cost V 2 bases and J 1 base, with 12 bases left between them. This CDR3 has 15 amino acids. CDR3 in amino acids: CSVEPTGTSYNEQFF. As DNA, the CDR3 is TGCAGCGTTGAACCAACAGGTACTTCCTACAATGAGCAGTTCTTC.

The table lists this clonotype with many counts. CDR3 nucleotides: TGTGCCAGCAGCCCGACAGGGTCCCCCTACGAGCAGTACTTC. Translating it yields CASSPTGSPYEQYF. This sequence joins TRBV5-5 and TRBJ2-7; 7 positions match TRBD1. V gave up 4 bases and J gave up 2 bases; unmatched junction bases: 6. CDR1 is SGHKS and CDR2 is YYEKEE in the germline V gene (reference sequence). This CDR3 spans 14 amino acids. The full variable domain, its missing parts supplied by reference TRBV5-5 and TRBJ2-7, is DAGVTQSPTHLIKTRGQQVTLRCSPISGHKSVSWYQQVLGQGPQFIFQYYEKEERGRGNFPDRFSARQFPNYSSELNVNALLLGDSALYLCASSPTGSPYEQYFGPGTRLTVT.

This clonotype has ten or more counts. This chain links TRBV20-1 with TRBJ2-7; 10 bases align to TRBD1. Germline trimming cut 2 bases from V and 3 bases from J; bases unmatched to any gene: 7. The germline CDR1 and CDR2 sequences are DFQATT and SNEGSKA (reference sequence). The length of the CDR3 is 15 residues. This CDR3 reads CSARNRDRGYYEQYF. CDR3 in DNA: TGCAGTGCTAGAAACCGGGACAGGGGTTACTACGAGCAGTACTTC.

Ten or more counts support this clonotype. This chain uses TRBV11-2 with TRBJ2-1, with 11 positions matching TRBD2. V shed 2 bases, J shed 3 bases, and the junction held 12 bases outside the gene matches. The CDR3 runs 19 residues. Germline loops: CDR1 SGHAT, CDR2 FQNNGV. For the CDR3, the DNA is TGTGCCAGCAGCTTACTCGGGACTAGCGGTCCTCAGGGCTACAATGAGCAGTTCTTC. It specifies CASSLLGTSGPQGYNEQFF.

This rearrangement joins TRBV28 to TRBJ2-1; 7 bases are a match to TRBD2. The CDR3 contains 15 residues. Germline V gene sequence: CDR1 MDHEN, CDR2 SYDVKM. Trimming took 6 bases from V and 6 from J; bases not matched to a gene: 11. CDR3 sequence (DNA): TGTGCCAGCAGACCCGGACCGCTAGCGGTCAATGAGCAGTTCTTC. This gives the protein CASRPGPLAVNEQFF.

This clonotype was seen many times. CDR3 in DNA: TGTGCCAGCAGCGTAACCAGCGGGAGAATAGGAAGGGAGACCCAGTACTTC. It yields the protein CASSVTSGRIGRETQYF. The chain has TRBV9 and TRBJ2-5, with TRBD2 matching 8 bases. This CDR3 is 17 amino acids long. V was pared by 1 base and J by 5 bases, with 13 bases of the junction left unmatched. Germline lookup yields CDR1 SGDLS and CDR2 YYNGEE.

This clonotype was observed a handful of times. V gene TRBV3-1 combines with J gene TRBJ2-1; 8 positions agree with TRBD2. The CDR3 is 18 residues long. Germline trimming cut 0 bases from V and 4 bases from J; bases unmatched to any gene: 11. Per germline, CDR1 LGHDT and CDR2 YNNKEL (reference sequence). The CDR3 DNA follows: TGTGCCAGCAGCCAAGAAAGGGAGGGACTAGTAGTTTACAATGAGCAGTTCTTC. It specifies CASSQEREGLVVYNEQFF.

This chain links TRBV9 with TRBJ2-1, with D uncertain. Germline CDR1 is SGDLS and CDR2 is YYNGEE. Trimming removed 5 bases at V and 5 bases at J, with 17 bases between. This CDR3 comprises 15 residues. The DNA for the CDR3 is TGTGCCAGCAGGGGAACGGACGGCACCAACAATGAGCAGTTCTTC. Amino acid sequence: CASRGTDGTNNEQFF.

This clonotype was picked up many times. The rearrangement links TRBV5-6 to TRBJ2-3; D not resolved. The CDR3 totals 14 residues. V dropped 3 bases and J dropped 5 bases, with 13 bases sitting between them. Germline CDR1 SGHDT, CDR2 YYEEEE. This CDR3 is CASSSPSSLDTQYF. CDR3 coding DNA: TGTGCCAGCAGCTCCCCATCATCGTTAGATACGCAGTATTTT.

Only a few counts were recorded for this clonotype. The rearrangement links TRBV29-1 to TRBJ2-5; D call uncertain. Germline V gene data show CDR1 as SQVTM and CDR2 as ANQGSEA. This CDR3 has 10 amino acids. The V end was cut by 7 bases, the J end by 5 bases, with 8 bases between. CDR3 nucleotide sequence: TGCAGCGCCATCTGGGAGACCCAGTACTTC. Protein: CSAIWETQYF.